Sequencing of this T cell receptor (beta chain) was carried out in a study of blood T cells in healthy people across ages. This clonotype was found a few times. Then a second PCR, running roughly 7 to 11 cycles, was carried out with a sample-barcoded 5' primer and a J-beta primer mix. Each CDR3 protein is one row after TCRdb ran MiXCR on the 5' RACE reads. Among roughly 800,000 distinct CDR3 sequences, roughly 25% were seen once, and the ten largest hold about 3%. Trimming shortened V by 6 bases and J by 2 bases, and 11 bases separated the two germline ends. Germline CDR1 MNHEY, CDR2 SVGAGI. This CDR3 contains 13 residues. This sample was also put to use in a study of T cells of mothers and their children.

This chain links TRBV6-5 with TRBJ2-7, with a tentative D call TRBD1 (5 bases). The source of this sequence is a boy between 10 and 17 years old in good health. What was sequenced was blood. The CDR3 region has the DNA TGTGCCAGCAGGCGACAGAGCCCCTACGAGCAGTACTTC. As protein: CASRRQSPYEQYF.